These 22 T cell receptor beta chains came from one sample sequenced in a study of shared clonotypes between healthy human individuals. The repertoire was sequenced with immunoSEQ multiplex PCR; TCRdb's copy has only in-frame clones and lacks some. The repertoire holds approximately 180,000 clones, with roughly 93% as singletons. The sample comprised naive CD4+ T cells sorted from blood. As for subset: CD45RA+ positively selected. The source is a woman younger than 45 in good health.

The V gene is TRBV7-3, the J gene TRBJ1-5, with unresolved D. Between the trimmed V and J ends, which lost 2 bases and 5 bases, there was a span of 7 bases. The length of the CDR3 is 13 residues. Germline V gene data show CDR1 as SGHTA and CDR2 as FQGTGA. This CDR3 reads CASSLFGDQPQHF. The CDR3 nucleotides read TGTGCCAGCAGCTTATTCGGGGATCAGCCCCAGCATTTT.

The V and J genes are TRBV27 and TRBJ1-3; TRBD1 matches 9 bases. Unmatched junction bases numbered 3, after V lost 6 bases and J lost 0 bases. The germline CDR1 and CDR2 sequences are MNHEY and SMNVEV (reference sequence). CDR3 length: 15 amino acids. The CDR3 spells CASRPGQGSGNTIYF. In DNA form, the CDR3 reads TGTGCCAGCAGGCCGGGACAGGGCTCTGGAAACACCATATATTTT.

This chain uses TRBV7-2 with TRBJ2-5; D is perhaps TRBD2 (6 bases). The J call could be wrong; TRBJ2-7 is a better fit for the DNA end. The CDR3 consists of 15 residues. Germline V CDR1 and CDR2: SGHTA, FQGNSA. The CDR3: CASSLIGRTSYEQYF. As DNA, the CDR3 is TGTGCCAGCAGCTTGATCGGGAGAACGTCCTACGAGCAGTACTTC.

The J gene is TRBJ2-5, the V gene TRBV7-7; the D gene is possibly TRBD2 (5 bases). TRBJ2-7 matches the DNA end more closely, so the J call is doubtful. In germline, CDR1 is SSHAT, CDR2 FNYEAQ (reference sequence). There are 13 residues in the CDR3. CDR3 sequence: CASSLGGDYEQYF. In DNA, the CDR3 is TGTGCCAGCAGCTTAGGGGGAGACTACGAGCAGTACTTC.

The chain uses TRBV5-1 and TRBJ2-1, with TRBD2 matching over 11 bases. Looked up from germline, CDR1 is SGHRS and CDR2 is YFSETQ. Trimming cost V 0 bases and J 4 bases; bases outside gene matches: 9. CDR3 length equals 18 residues. DNA of the CDR3: TGCGCCAGCAGCTTGGGGCTAGCGGGAGGAACAGGATACAATGAGCAGTTCTTC. Its translation: CASSLGLAGGTGYNEQFF.

The chain couples TRBV25-1 to TRBJ2-6; D remains unclear. Germline values: CDR1 MGHDK, CDR2 SYGVNS. Trimming shortened V by 6 bases and J by 0 bases, and 12 bases separated the two germline ends. This CDR3 comprises 16 residues. The CDR3 sequence: CASSPKKVSGANVLTF. The CDR3 DNA reads as TGTGCCAGCAGCCCCAAAAAGGTCTCTGGGGCCAACGTCCTGACTTTC. Full variable domain (remainder filled in from reference TRBV25-1 and TRBJ2-6): EADIYQTPRYLVIGTGKKITLECSQTMGHDKMYWYQQDPGMELHLIHYSYGVNSTEKGDLSSESTVSRIRTEHFPLTLESARPSHTSQYLCASSPKKVSGANVLTFGAGSRLTVL.

The rearrangement links TRBV4-1 to TRBJ2-1, with 7 bases that match TRBD2. CDR1 is MGHRA and CDR2 is YSYEKL in the germline V gene. The CDR3 length is 15 residues. The V and J ends lost 1 base and 5 bases, in that order; junction bases with no gene match: 5. DNA for the CDR3: TGCGCCAGCAGCCAAGGGGAGGGGCCCCACAATGAGCAGTTCTTC. As protein: CASSQGEGPHNEQFF.

The gene calls are TRBV7-8 and TRBJ2-7; tentatively, D is TRBD1 or TRBD2 (5 bases each). CDR1 SGHVS and CDR2 FQNEAQ come from the germline V gene. The CDR3 runs to 14 residues. The ends were cut back, 10 bases at V and 3 bases at J, with 19 bases in the middle. Written as DNA, the CDR3 is TGTGCCACCTCACTTACTGGGACGGGCTACGAGCAGTACTTC. As protein: CATSLTGTGYEQYF.

The J gene is TRBJ2-7, the V gene TRBV7-9; 12 bases line up with TRBD2. CDR3 length: 14 residues. V was pared by 5 bases and J by 3 bases, with 2 bases of the junction left unmatched. Germline-derived CDR1 and CDR2 are SEHNR and FQNEAQ (reference sequence). CDR3 sequence (DNA): TGTGCCAGCAGCCCTAGCGGGAGGGGCTACGAGCAGTACTTC. It encodes CASSPSGRGYEQYF.

In its sample, this clone was seen once. The gene calls are TRBV6-6 and TRBJ1-1, with 7 bases lining up with TRBD1. Germline V gene data show CDR1 as MNHNY and CDR2 as SVGAGI (reference sequence). V was clipped by 1 base and J by 5 bases; unmatched bases: 4. CDR3 length equals 14 residues. The CDR3 DNA follows: TGTGCCAGCAGTTACTTCACAGGGGATACTGAAGCTTTCTTT. It encodes CASSYFTGDTEAFF.

V gene TRBV5-6 combines with J gene TRBJ2-7, with D uncertain. In germline, CDR1 is SGHDT, CDR2 YYEEEE. Trimming shortened V by 0 bases and J by 5 bases, and 9 bases separated the two germline ends. The CDR3 contains 13 residues. The CDR3 protein is CASSLVPADEQYF. DNA for the CDR3: TGTGCCAGCAGCTTGGTGCCCGCCGACGAGCAGTACTTC.

The V and J genes are TRBV5-5 and TRBJ2-5, with D possibly TRBD2 on 6 matching bases. Trimming cost V 7 bases and J 5 bases, with 18 bases left between them. The CDR3 consists of 14 residues. Germline assignment: CDR1 SGHKS and CDR2 YYEKEE (reference sequence). This chain's CDR3 is CASENRRENETQYF. The CDR3 DNA is TGTGCCAGCGAAAATAGGAGGGAGAACGAGACCCAGTACTTC.

J is TRBJ2-5 and V is TRBV6-5; 7 bases agree with TRBD1. The closer fit of TRBJ2-7 to the DNA end suggests the J call may be wrong. The CDR3 extends over 13 amino acids. Germline V gene sequence: CDR1 MNHEY, CDR2 SVGAGI. The CDR3 DNA is TGTGCCAGCAGAGGACAGGAGATCTACGAGCAGTACTTC. Its protein product is CASRGQEIYEQYF.

CDR3 sequence: CASSLQGQETQYF. DNA for the CDR3: TGTGCCAGTAGTCTACAGGGACAAGAGACCCAGTACTTC. This chain links TRBV19 with TRBJ2-5; weak D call: TRBD1 (6 bases). There are 13 residues in the CDR3. CDR1 LNHDA and CDR2 SQIVND come from the germline V gene (reference sequence). With 5 bases removed from V and 2 bases from J, the gap between germline ends came to 9 bases.

The chain joins TRBV29-1 to TRBJ2-3; D unclear. The germline CDR1 and CDR2 sequences are SQVTM and ANQGSEA. This CDR3 comprises 14 residues. V lost 3 bases and J 2 bases, leaving 12 bases between the germline ends. Here the CDR3 DNA reads TGCAGCGTTGAGAGGCCGGTTAACACAGATACGCAGTATTTT. Amino acid sequence: CSVERPVNTDTQYF.

The chain links TRBV2 to TRBJ1-4; D may be TRBD1 (6 bases). The germline CDR1 and CDR2 sequences are SNHLY and FYNNEI. V lost 4 bases and J 0 bases, leaving 18 bases between the germline ends. The CDR3 covers 18 residues. CDR3 sequence reads: CASSVLGAPASTNEKLFF. DNA for the CDR3: TGTGCCAGCAGTGTCCTGGGGGCTCCTGCCTCAACTAATGAAAAACTGTTTTTT. Complete variable domain (other parts from reference TRBV2 and TRBJ1-4): EPEVTQTPSHQVTQMGQEVILRCVPISNHLYFYWYRQILGQKVEFLVSFYNNEISEKSEIFDDQFSVERPDGSNFTLKIRSTKLEDSAMYFCASSVLGAPASTNEKLFFGSGTQLSVL.

The V and J genes are TRBV19 and TRBJ2-7; D unclear. The CDR3 runs to 13 residues. V shed 6 bases and J shed 3 bases, with 12 bases lying between them. The V gene's germline CDR1 is LNHDA and CDR2 SQIVND (reference sequence). The CDR3 nucleotides read TGTGCCAGTAGAAAAGACGGTGTCTACGAGCAGTACTTC. It specifies CASRKDGVYEQYF.

This clone has just a few counts. The chain is built from TRBV7-9 and TRBJ2-7, with 13 bases identical to TRBD2. The trim removed 5 bases at V and 4 bases at J, leaving 8 bases unmatched. CDR1 is SEHNR and CDR2 is FQNEAQ in the germline V gene (reference sequence). CDR3 length: 16 residues. CDR3 residues: CASSIRTSGRGYEQYF. In nucleotides, the CDR3 is TGTGCCAGCAGCATCCGGACTAGCGGGAGAGGGTACGAGCAGTACTTC.

The V and J genes are TRBV19 and TRBJ2-1, with 11 positions matching TRBD2. Germline loops: CDR1 LNHDA, CDR2 SQIVND (reference sequence). V lost 5 bases to trimming and J lost 4 bases; unmatched junction nucleotides: 4. This CDR3 is built from 15 residues. CDR3 coding DNA: TGTGCCAGTAGTTCTAGCGGGAGGTCTTACAATGAGCAGTTCTTC. Amino acid sequence: CASSSSGRSYNEQFF. Combining the CDR3 with reference TRBV19 and TRBJ2-1 gives the whole variable domain DGGITQSPKYLFRKEGQNVTLSCEQNLNHDAMYWYRQDPGQGLRLIYYSQIVNDFQKGDIAEGYSVSREKKESFPLTVTSAQKNPTAFYLCASSSSGRSYNEQFFGPGTRLTVL.

V is TRBV5-1 and J is TRBJ1-5, with D unclear. Germline-derived CDR1 and CDR2 are SGHRS and YFSETQ. V lost 1 base and J lost 5, with 7 bases in between. This CDR3 region has 13 residues. In nucleotides, the CDR3 is TGCGCCAGCAGCTTGTCAGTTGATCAGCCCCAGCATTTT. This translates into CASSLSVDQPQHF.

The J gene is TRBJ2-1, the V gene TRBV18, with D unclear. Per germline, CDR1 KGHSH and CDR2 LQKENI. Trimming removed 2 bases from V and 1 base from J, with 9 bases in between. The CDR3 is 15 amino acids. The CDR3 DNA reads as TGTGCCAGCTCACCAAACTGGAGTTCCTACAATGAGCAGTTCTTC. Translation: CASSPNWSSYNEQFF.

The chain recombines TRBV18 with TRBJ1-3; TRBD1 might be the D (6 bases). The CDR3 runs 16 residues. Trimming shortened V by 6 bases and J by 0 bases, and 15 bases separated the two germline ends. The V gene's germline CDR1 is KGHSH and CDR2 LQKENI. The CDR3 here is CASSPRTEDSGNTIYF. Written as DNA, the CDR3 is TGTGCCAGCTCCCCCCGGACAGAAGACTCTGGAAACACCATATATTTT.